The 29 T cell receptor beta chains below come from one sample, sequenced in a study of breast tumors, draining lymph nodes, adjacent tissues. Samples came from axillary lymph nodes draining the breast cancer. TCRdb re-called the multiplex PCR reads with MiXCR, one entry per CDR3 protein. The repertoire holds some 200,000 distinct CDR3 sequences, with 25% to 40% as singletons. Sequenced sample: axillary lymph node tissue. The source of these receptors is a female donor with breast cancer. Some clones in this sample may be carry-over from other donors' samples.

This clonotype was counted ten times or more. The CDR3 bases are TGTGCCAGCAGCTTAAGGAGGTGGGATGAGCAGTTCTTC. This gives the protein CASSLRRWDEQFF. The gene calls are TRBV7-2 and TRBJ2-1; D is possibly TRBD2 (5 bases). This CDR3 is 13 amino acids long. Germline V CDR1 and CDR2: SGHTA, FQGNSA. Trimming removed 2 bases at V and 8 bases at J, with 10 bases between.

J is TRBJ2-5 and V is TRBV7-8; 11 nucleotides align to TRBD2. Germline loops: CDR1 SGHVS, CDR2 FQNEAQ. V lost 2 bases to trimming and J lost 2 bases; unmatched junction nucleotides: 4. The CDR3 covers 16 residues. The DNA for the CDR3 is TGTGCCAGCAGCTTAAGGACTAGCGGGCCTCAAGAGACCCAGTACTTC. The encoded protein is CASSLRTSGPQETQYF. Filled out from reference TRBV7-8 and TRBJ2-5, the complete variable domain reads GAGVSQSPRYKVAKRGQDVALRCDPISGHVSLFWYQQALGQGPEFLTYFQNEAQLDKSGLPSDRFFAERPEGSVSTLKIQRTQQEDSAVYLCASSLRTSGPQETQYFGPGTRLLVL.

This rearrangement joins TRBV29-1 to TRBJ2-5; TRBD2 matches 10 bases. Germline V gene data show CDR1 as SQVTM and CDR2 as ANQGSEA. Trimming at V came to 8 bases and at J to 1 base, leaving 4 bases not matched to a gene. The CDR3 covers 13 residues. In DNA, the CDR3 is TGCAGCTGGACTAGCGGAGCCCAAGAGACCCAGTACTTC. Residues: CSWTSGAQETQYF.

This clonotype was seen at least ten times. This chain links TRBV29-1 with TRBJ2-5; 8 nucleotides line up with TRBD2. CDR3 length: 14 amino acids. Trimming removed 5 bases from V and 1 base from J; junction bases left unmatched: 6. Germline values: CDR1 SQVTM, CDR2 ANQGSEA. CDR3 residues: CSVQSGGTQETQYF. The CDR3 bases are TGCAGCGTTCAAAGCGGGGGTACCCAAGAGACCCAGTACTTC.

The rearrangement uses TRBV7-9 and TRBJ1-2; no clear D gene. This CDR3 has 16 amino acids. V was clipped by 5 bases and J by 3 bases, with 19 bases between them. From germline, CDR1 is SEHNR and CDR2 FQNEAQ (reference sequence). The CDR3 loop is CASSLGLAGRHYGYTF. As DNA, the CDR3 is TGTGCCAGCAGCCTAGGACTAGCGGGAAGGCACTATGGCTACACCTTC.

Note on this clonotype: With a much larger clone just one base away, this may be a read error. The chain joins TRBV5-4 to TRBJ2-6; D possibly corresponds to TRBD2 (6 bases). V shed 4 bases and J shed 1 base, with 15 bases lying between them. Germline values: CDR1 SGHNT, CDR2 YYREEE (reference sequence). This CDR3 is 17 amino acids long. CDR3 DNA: TGTGCCAGCAGCCTCCGCACTAGCATGTCTGGGGCCAACGTCCTGACTTTC. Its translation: CASSLRTSMSGANVLTF.

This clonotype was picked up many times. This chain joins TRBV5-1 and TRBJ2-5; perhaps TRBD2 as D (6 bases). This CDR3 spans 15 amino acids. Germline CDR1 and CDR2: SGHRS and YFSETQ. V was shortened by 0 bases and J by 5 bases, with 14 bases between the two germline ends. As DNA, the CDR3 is TGCGCCAGCAGCTTGGGCCCCGGGGCGGGGGAGACCCAGTACTTC. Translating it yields CASSLGPGAGETQYF.

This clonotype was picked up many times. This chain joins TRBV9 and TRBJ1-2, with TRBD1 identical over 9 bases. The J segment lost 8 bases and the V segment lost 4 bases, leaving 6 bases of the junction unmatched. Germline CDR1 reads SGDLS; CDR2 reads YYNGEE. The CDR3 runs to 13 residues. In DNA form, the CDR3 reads TGTGCCAGCAGCCCCCCGGACAGGGGAGGCTACACCTTC. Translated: CASSPPDRGGYTF.

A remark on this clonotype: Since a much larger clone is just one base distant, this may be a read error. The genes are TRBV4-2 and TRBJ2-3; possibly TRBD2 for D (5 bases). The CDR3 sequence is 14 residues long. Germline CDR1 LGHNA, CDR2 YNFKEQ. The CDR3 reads CASSPPSSTNTQYF. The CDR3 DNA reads TGTGCCAGCTCACCACCCTCTAGCACAAATACGCAGTATTTT.

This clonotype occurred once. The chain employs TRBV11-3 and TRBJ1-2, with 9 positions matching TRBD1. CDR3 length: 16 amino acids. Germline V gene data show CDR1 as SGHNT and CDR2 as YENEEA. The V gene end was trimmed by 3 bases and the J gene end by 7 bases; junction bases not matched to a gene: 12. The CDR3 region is CASSFSGTGNLVGYTF. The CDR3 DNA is TGTGCCAGCAGCTTCAGCGGGACAGGGAACCTTGTTGGCTACACCTTC.

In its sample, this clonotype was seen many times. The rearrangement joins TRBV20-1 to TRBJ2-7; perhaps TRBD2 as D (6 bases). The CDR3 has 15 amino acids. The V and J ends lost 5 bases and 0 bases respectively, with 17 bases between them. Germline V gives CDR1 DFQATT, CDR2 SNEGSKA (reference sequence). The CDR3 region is CSAPPGGRSSYEQYF. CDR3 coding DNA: TGCAGTGCTCCCCCCGGAGGGAGGAGCTCCTACGAGCAGTACTTC.

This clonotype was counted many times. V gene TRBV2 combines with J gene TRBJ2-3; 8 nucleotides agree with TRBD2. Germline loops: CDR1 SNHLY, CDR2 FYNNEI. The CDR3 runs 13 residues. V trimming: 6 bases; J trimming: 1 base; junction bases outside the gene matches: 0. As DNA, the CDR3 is TGTGCCAGCAGGACTAGCGGCACAGATACGCAGTATTTT. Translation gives CASRTSGTDTQYF.

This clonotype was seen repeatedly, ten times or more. The chain's CDR3 is CSAPDSRGGNTIYF. In DNA, the CDR3 is TGCAGTGCTCCAGACTCCCGGGGTGGAAACACCATATATTTT. The V call is TRBV20-1, the J call TRBJ1-3; D remains ambiguous. V lost 5 bases, J lost 3 bases, and 14 bases lay in between. The CDR3 loop spans 14 amino acids. Germline loops: CDR1 DFQATT, CDR2 SNEGSKA (reference sequence).

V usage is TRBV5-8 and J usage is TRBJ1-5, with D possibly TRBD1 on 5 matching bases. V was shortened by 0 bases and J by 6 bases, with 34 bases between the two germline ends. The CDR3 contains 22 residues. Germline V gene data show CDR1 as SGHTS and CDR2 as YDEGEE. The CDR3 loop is CASSLGWGEPTGELWDCQPQHF. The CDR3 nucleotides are TGTGCCAGCAGCTTGGGGTGGGGGGAGCCCACCGGGGAGCTTTGGGATTGTCAGCCCCAGCATTTT.

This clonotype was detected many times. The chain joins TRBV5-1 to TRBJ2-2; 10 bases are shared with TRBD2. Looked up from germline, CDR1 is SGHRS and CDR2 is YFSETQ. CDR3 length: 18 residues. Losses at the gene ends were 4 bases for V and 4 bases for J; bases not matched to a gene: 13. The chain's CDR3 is CASSPWLASGSSTGELFF. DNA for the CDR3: TGCGCCAGCAGCCCCTGGCTAGCTAGCGGGAGTTCCACCGGGGAGCTGTTTTTT.

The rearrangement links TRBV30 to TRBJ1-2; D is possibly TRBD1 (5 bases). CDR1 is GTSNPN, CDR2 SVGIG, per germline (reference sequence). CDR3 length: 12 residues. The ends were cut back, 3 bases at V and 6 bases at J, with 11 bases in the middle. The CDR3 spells CAWSSGGDGYTF. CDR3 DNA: TGTGCCTGGAGCTCGGGGGGAGATGGCTACACCTTC.

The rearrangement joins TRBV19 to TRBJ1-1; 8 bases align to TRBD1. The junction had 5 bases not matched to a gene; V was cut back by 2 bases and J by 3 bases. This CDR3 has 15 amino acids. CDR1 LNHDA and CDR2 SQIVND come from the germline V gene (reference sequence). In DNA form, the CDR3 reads TGTGCCAGTAGTATATCAGGACAGGGTGACACTGAAGCTTTCTTT. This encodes CASSISGQGDTEAFF.

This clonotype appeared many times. The CDR3, as DNA: TGCAGTGCGGTCGGGGGCAATCAGCCCCAGCATTTT. Translated, it gives CSAVGGNQPQHF. The rearrangement joins TRBV20-1 to TRBJ1-5; D not resolved. In germline, CDR1 is DFQATT, CDR2 SNEGSKA (reference sequence). The CDR3 has 12 amino acids. Trimming shortened V by 6 bases and J by 2 bases, and 8 bases separated the two germline ends.

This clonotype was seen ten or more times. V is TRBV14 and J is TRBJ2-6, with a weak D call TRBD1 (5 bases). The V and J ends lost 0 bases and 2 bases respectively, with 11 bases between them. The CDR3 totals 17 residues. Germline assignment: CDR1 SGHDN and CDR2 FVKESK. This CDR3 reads CASSQEWGRAGANVLTF. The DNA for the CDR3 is TGTGCCAGCAGCCAAGAATGGGGCAGGGCTGGGGCCAACGTCCTGACTTTC.

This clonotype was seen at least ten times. The CDR3 region is CSARPTPSGGGYEQYF. The CDR3 DNA reads as TGCAGTGCTAGACCAACCCCCTCTGGCGGGGGATACGAGCAGTACTTC. The gene calls are TRBV20-1 and TRBJ2-7, with 7 positions matching TRBD2. Germline trimming cut 2 bases from V and 4 bases from J; bases unmatched to any gene: 14. The CDR3 runs 16 residues. The germline CDR1 and CDR2 sequences are DFQATT and SNEGSKA (reference sequence).

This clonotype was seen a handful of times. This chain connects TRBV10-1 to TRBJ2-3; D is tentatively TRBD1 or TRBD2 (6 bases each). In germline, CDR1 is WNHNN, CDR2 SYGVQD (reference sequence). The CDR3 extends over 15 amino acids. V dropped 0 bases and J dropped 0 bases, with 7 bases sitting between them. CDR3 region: CASSESGGSTDTQYF. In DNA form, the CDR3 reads TGCGCCAGCAGTGAGTCGGGGGGCAGCACAGATACGCAGTATTTT.

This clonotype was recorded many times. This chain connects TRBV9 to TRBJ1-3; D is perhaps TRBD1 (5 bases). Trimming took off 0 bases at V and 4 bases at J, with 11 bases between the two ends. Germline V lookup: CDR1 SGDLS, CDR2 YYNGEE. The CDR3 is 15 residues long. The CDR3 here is CASSVDGQGGNTIYF. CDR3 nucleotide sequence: TGTGCCAGCAGCGTAGATGGACAAGGCGGAAACACCATATATTTT.

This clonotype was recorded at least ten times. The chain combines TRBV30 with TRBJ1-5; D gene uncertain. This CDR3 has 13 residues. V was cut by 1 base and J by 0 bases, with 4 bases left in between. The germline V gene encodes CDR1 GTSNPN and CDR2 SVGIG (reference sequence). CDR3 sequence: CAWSEVSNQPQHF. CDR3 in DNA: TGTGCCTGGAGTGAGGTTAGCAATCAGCCCCAGCATTTT.

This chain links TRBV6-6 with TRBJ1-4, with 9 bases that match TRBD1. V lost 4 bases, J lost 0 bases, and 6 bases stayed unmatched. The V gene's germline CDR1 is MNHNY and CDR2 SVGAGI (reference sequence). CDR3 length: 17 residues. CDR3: CASSLTGGDATNEKLFF. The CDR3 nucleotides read TGTGCCAGCAGTTTGACAGGGGGTGACGCAACTAATGAAAAACTGTTTTTT.

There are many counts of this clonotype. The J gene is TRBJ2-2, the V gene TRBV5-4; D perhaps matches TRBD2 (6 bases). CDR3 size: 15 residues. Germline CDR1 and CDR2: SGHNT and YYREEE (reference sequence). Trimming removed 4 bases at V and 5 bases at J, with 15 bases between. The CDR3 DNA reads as TGTGCCAGCAGCCGGGGGTACACGGGGACCGGGGAGCTGTTTTTT. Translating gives CASSRGYTGTGELFF.

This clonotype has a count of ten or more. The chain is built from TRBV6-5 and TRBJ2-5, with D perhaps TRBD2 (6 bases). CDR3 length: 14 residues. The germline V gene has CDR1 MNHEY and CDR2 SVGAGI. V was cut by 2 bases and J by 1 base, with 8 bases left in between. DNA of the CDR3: TGTGCCAGCAGTTACGGGGGGAGCCAAGAGACCCAGTACTTC. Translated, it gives CASSYGGSQETQYF.

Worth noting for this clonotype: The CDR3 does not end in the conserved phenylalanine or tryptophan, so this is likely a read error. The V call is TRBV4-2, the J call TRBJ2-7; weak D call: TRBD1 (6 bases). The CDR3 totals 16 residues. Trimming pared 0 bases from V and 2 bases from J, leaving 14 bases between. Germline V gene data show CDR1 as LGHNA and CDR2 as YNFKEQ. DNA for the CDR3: TGTGCCAGCAGCCAAGAGGTAGTGGACAGTACCTACGAGCAGTACCTC. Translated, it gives CASSQEVVDSTYEQYL.

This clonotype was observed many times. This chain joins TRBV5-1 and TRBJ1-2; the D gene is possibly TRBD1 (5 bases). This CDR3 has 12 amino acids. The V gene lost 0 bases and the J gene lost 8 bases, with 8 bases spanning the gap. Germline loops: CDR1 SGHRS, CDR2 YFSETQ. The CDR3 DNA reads TGCGCCAGCAGCTTGGATGGGGGAGGCTACACCTTC. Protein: CASSLDGGGYTF.

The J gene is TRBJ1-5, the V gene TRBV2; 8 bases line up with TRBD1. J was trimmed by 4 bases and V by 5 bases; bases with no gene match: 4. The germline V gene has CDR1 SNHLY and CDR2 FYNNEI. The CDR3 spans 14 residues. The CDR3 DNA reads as TGTGCCAGCAGTATGGACAGGGCGAATCAGCCCCAGCATTTT. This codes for CASSMDRANQPQHF.